Listed below are T cell receptor beta chains from one sample, sequenced in a study of shared clonotypes between healthy human individuals. TCRdb's copy holds only in-frame clones and misses some; the assay was immunoSEQ multiplex PCR. Among 800,000 to 1,200,000 clones, around 82% were seen once, and the ten largest hold 0.5% to 0.6%. Material for sequencing was memory CD4+ T cells from PBMCs. The receptors were gathered from a man aged 18 to 30 in good health. Some clones in this sample may be carry-over from other donors' samples. Each CDR3 is given with its conserved first and last residue. The D gene is left open where the match is weak. Some rows have no size entry. The others give once, few or many, or a class for an expanded clone.

clone size,D gene,V gene,J gene,CDR3 DNA,CDR3 protein
-,-,TRBV25-1,TRBJ2-3,TGTGCCAGCAGTGAATCAAGAAGAGGCACAGATACGCAGTATTTT,CASSESRRGTDTQYF
-,-,TRBV5-5,TRBJ2-2,TGTGCCAGCAGCTTGAGTGGTGTAGAGAACACCGGGGAGCTGTTTTTT,CASSLSGVENTGELFF
-,-,TRBV2,TRBJ2-3,TGTGCCAGCATCCGGGGTTCTAGCACAGATACGCAGTATTTT,CASIRGSSTDTQYF
few,TRBD2,TRBV6-5,TRBJ2-7,TGTGCCAGCAGTTACTCGTTCAGCGGGGAGACTGTGCAGTACTTC,CASSYSFSGETVQYF
-,TRBD1,TRBV2,TRBJ2-2,TGTGCCAGCAAAGGGGGCGGCACCGGGGAGCTGTTTTTT,CASKGGGTGELFF
few,-,TRBV30,TRBJ2-1,TGTGCCTGGAGTGTAGGGGGGGCGCTCTATGAGCAGTTCTTC,CAWSVGGALYEQFF
-,-,TRBV6-6,TRBJ1-5,TGTGCCAGCAACCCAGGTCGGCTGGTGCAGTATCAGCCCCAGCATTTT,CASNPGRLVQYQPQHF
-,-,TRBV5-4,TRBJ2-3,TGTGCCAGCAGCTTAGAACTAGTCTCCGATACGCAGTATTTT,CASSLELVSDTQYF
-,-,TRBV25-1,TRBJ1-4,TGTGCCAGCAGTGAATGGAGGTATGCAACTAATGAAAAACTGTTTTTT,CASSEWRYATNEKLFF
-,TRBD2,TRBV10-3,TRBJ2-2,TGTGCCATCGGGACTAGCTACGACACCGGGGAGCTGTTTTTT,CAIGTSYDTGELFF
-,-,TRBV28,TRBJ1-5,TGTGCCAGCAGCCAAACCGGGACTGAGGGGATCCAGCCCCAGCATTTT,CASSQTGTEGIQPQHF
few,TRBD2,TRBV7-2,TRBJ2-3,TGTGCCAGCAGCTTAGCTGGCGGGAGGGCCCCAGATACGCAGTATTTT,CASSLAGGRAPDTQYF
-,-,TRBV7-9,TRBJ2-2,TGTGCCAGCAGCTTAATTAGGACAGCCACGAACACCGGGGAGCTGTTTTTT,CASSLIRTATNTGELFF
-,TRBD2,TRBV7-9,TRBJ2-1,TGTGCCAGCAGCTCCTTAGGGGGTGATAGCGGGAGCTACAATGAGCAGTTCTTC,CASSSLGGDSGSYNEQFF
-,TRBD1,TRBV28,TRBJ1-2,TGTGCCACCCAGGGCAGGGGGCGCCGTGGCTACACCTTC,CATQGRGRRGYTF
few,TRBD1,TRBV28,TRBJ1-2,TGTGCCAGCAGTCGACGGACAGGTCTCTATGGCTACACCTTC,CASSRRTGLYGYTF
-,-,TRBV29-1,TRBJ2-3,TGCAGCGTTGAGGGGGGCGGAGGCGCAACAGATACGCAGTATTTT,CSVEGGGGATDTQYF
-,TRBD2,TRBV7-8,TRBJ2-1,TGTGCCAGCAGCTCCAAACCGGGACTAGCGGGAGGGGGTTCCTACAATGAGCAGTTCTTC,CASSSKPGLAGGGSYNEQFF
-,-,TRBV5-6,TRBJ2-2,TGTGCCAGCAGCCTTGAACCCCGAGGGCCCCTGTACACCGGGGAGCTGTTTTTT,CASSLEPRGPLYTGELFF
-,TRBD1,TRBV5-1,TRBJ2-5,TGCGCCAGCGACCCCGGACAGGGCGCGAGAGAGACCCAGTACTTC,CASDPGQGARETQYF
-,-,TRBV5-4,TRBJ2-7,TGTGCCAGCAGCAGGACAGCATCCTACGAGCAGTACTTC,CASSRTASYEQYF
-,-,TRBV29-1,TRBJ2-7,TGCAGCGTTGGACAGAGGACTCTCGAGCAGTACTTC,CSVGQRTLEQYF
-,TRBD1,TRBV28,TRBJ1-1,TGTGCCAGCAGTTATCCCTTACAGGGGGCGGACACTGAAGCTTTCTTT,CASSYPLQGADTEAFF
few,-,TRBV5-4,TRBJ1-1,TGTGCCAGCAGCTTGGACGGTAATGAAGCTTTCTTT,CASSLDGNEAFF
-,-,TRBV5-4,TRBJ2-1,TGTGCCAGCAGCTTGGGCGGGTCGGGTTATTCCGAGCAGTTCTTC,CASSLGGSGYSEQFF
few,-,TRBV6-5,TRBJ2-7,TGTGCCAGCATGGGGTCTGAGGGATCCTACGAGCAGTACTTC,CASMGSEGSYEQYF
once,TRBD1,TRBV9,TRBJ1-2,TGTGCCAGCAGCGTAGGGCAGGGGGCTTTAGGTGGCTACACCTTC,CASSVGQGALGGYTF
-,TRBD1,TRBV5-1,TRBJ2-2,TGCGCCAGCAGCTTGGAAGGGCAGGGGGCCGGGGAGCTGTTTTTT,CASSLEGQGAGELFF
-,-,TRBV15,TRBJ2-7,TGTGCCACCAGCAGAGGAGGGCCGACCTACGAGCAGTACTTC,CATSRGGPTYEQYF
-,-,TRBV7-9,TRBJ2-2,TGTGCCAGCAGCTTAACCAGGGATAGCGGGGAGCTGTTTTTT,CASSLTRDSGELFF
once,-,TRBV18,TRBJ2-1,TGTGCCAGCTCTCAATCGACAGGATACTACAATGAGCAGTTCTTC,CASSQSTGYYNEQFF
-,-,TRBV4-2,TRBJ2-7,TGTGCCAGCAGCCCGGGACTGAGACCCTACGAGCAGTACTTC,CASSPGLRPYEQYF
-,-,TRBV28,TRBJ2-1,TGTGCCAGCAGTTCCAGTTCCTACAATGAGCAGTTCTTC,CASSSSSYNEQFF
-,-,TRBV30,TRBJ2-2,TGTGCCTGGGGCAGGGGGCTAGCGGGTACAGCAGGGGAGCTGTTTTTT,CAWGRGLAGTAGELFF
-,-,TRBV27,TRBJ1-1,TGTGCCAGCAGTTTATACAGGAGGGACACTGAAGCTTTCTTT,CASSLYRRDTEAFF
-,-,TRBV23-1,TRBJ2-3,TGCGCCAGCAGTCAATTTTCGGACACAGATACGCAGTATTTT,CASSQFSDTDTQYF
-,TRBD2,TRBV10-3,TRBJ2-7,TGTGCCATCCATAGCGGGGCGAACTCCTACGAGCAGTACTTC,CAIHSGANSYEQYF
-,TRBD1,TRBV27,TRBJ1-2,TGTGCCAGCAGTCTCCGGGACAGGGGTGTCGGGGGCTACACCTTC,CASSLRDRGVGGYTF
-,-,TRBV10-3,TRBJ2-7,TGTGCCATCAGTGATGCGGTAACCTACGAGCAGTACTTC,CAISDAVTYEQYF
once,TRBD2,TRBV9,TRBJ2-1,TGTGCCAGCGGGGGACTAGCGTACTACAATGAGCAGTTCTTC,CASGGLAYYNEQFF
-,TRBD1,TRBV28,TRBJ1-2,TGTGCCAGCGTGACAGGGGCGGTTAGCCACTATGGCTACACCTTC,CASVTGAVSHYGYTF